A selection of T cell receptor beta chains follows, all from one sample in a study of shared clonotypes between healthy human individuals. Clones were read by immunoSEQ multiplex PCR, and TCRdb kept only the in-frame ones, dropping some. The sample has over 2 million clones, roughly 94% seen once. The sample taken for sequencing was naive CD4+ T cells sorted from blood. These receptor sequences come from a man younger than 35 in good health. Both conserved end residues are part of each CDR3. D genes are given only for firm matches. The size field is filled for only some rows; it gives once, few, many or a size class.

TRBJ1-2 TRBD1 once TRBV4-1 CASSQVPITSPNRGGYTF TGCGCCAGCAGCCAAGTACCGATTACCTCCCCCAACAGGGGAGGCTACACCTTC
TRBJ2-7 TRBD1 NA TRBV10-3 CAIRGQGWEYEQYF TGTGCCATCAGGGGACAGGGATGGGAGTACGAGCAGTACTTC
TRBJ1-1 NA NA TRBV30 CAWSRGEAFF TGTGCCTGGAGTAGAGGTGAAGCTTTCTTT
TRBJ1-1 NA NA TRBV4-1 CASSQPGGDTEAFF TGCGCCAGCAGCCAACCGGGGGGGGACACTGAAGCTTTCTTT
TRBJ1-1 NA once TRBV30 CAWSHLPGTNTEAFF TGTGCCTGGAGTCACCTCCCCGGGACAAACACTGAAGCTTTCTTT
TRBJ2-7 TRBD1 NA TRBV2 CASSHNRGYEQYF TGTGCCAGCAGCCACAACAGGGGTTACGAGCAGTACTTC
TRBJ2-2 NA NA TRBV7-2 CASSFNVGTLAGELFF TGTGCCAGCAGCTTTAACGTCGGCACCTTGGCCGGGGAGCTGTTTTTT
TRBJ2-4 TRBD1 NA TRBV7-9 CASSLWAGGENIQYF TGTGCCAGCAGCCTCTGGGCAGGGGGTGAAAACATTCAGTACTTC
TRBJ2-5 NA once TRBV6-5 CASSQGRETQYF TGTGCCAGCAGCCAGGGTCGAGAGACCCAGTACTTC
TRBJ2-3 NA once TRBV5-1 CASSDASRRTDTQYF TGCGCCAGCAGCGACGCTAGTCGGCGCACAGATACGCAGTATTTT
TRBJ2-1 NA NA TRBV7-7 CASSPQGTNYNEQFF TGTGCTAGCAGCCCACAGGGCACCAATTACAATGAGCAGTTCTTC
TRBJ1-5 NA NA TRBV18 CASSPGAENQPQHF TGTGCCAGCTCACCAGGAGCGGAAAATCAGCCCCAGCATTTT
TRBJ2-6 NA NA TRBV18 CASSPLQASGANVLTF TGTGCCAGCTCACCACTACAGGCATCTGGGGCCAACGTCCTGACTTTC
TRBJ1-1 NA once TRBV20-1 CSGHSGVPAFF TGCAGTGGTCACTCTGGGGTCCCGGCTTTCTTT
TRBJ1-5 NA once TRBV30 CAWSAQGSNQPQHF TGTGCCTGGAGTGCCCAGGGTAGCAATCAGCCCCAGCATTTT
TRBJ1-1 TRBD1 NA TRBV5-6 CAREGQGRRAEAFF TGTGCCAGAGAGGGACAGGGGAGAAGGGCCGAAGCTTTCTTT
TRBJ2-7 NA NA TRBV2 CASSEGRHSYEQYF TGTGCCAGCAGTGAAGGCAGGCACTCCTACGAGCAGTACTTC
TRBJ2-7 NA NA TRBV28 CASNKRDQSYEQYF TGTGCCAGCAACAAAAGGGACCAAAGCTACGAGCAGTACTTC
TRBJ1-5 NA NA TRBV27 CASSIRGPSHSNQPQHF TGTGCCAGCAGTATACGGGGACCCAGTCATAGCAATCAGCCCCAGCATTTT
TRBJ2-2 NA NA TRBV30 CAWSPTGKGGELFF TGTGCCTGGAGTCCCACGGGGAAGGGCGGGGAGCTGTTTTTT
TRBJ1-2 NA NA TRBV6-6 CASSYEGGRGYTF TGTGCCAGCAGTTACGAAGGGGGTCGGGGCTACACCTTC
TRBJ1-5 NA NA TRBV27 CASSSQGGQPQHF TGTGCCAGCAGTTCTCAGGGTGGGCAGCCCCAGCATTTT
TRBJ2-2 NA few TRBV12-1 CASSGTGTERGTGTGELFF TGTGCCAGCAGCGGAACCGGGACAGAGAGAGGGACCGGCACCGGGGAGCTGTTTTTT
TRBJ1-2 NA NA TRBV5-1 CASSLGTTGYTF TGCGCCAGCAGCCTCGGGACAACCGGCTACACCTTC
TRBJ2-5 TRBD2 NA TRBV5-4 CASSLRGVIAETQYF TGTGCCAGCAGCTTACGGGGGGTCATCGCGGAGACCCAGTACTTC
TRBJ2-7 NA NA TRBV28 CASSLGPPHEQYF TGTGCCAGCAGTTTAGGGCCGCCCCACGAGCAGTACTTC
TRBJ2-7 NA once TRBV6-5 CASRRAEEQYF TGTGCCAGCAGACGGGCTGAAGAGCAGTACTTC
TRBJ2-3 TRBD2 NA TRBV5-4 CASSLLAGSSDTQYF TGTGCCAGCAGCTTACTAGCGGGGAGTTCGGATACGCAGTATTTT
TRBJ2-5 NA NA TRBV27 CATAFGGLYRQETQYF TGTGCCACCGCCTTCGGGGGCCTATACCGGCAAGAGACCCAGTACTTC
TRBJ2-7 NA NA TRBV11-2 CASSQPHAGTYEQYF TGTGCCAGCAGCCAGCCTCACGCGGGGACTTACGAGCAGTACTTC
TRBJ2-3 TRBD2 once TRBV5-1 CASSFRGGSTDTQYF TGCGCCAGCAGCTTCCGCGGGGGTAGCACAGATACGCAGTATTTT
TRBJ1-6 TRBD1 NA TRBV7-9 CASSFGTANSPLHF TGTGCCAGCAGCTTCGGGACAGCTAATTCACCCCTCCACTTT
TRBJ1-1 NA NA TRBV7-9 CASSLAGDYRQAFF TGTGCCAGCAGCTTAGCGGGGGACTATCGTCAAGCTTTCTTT
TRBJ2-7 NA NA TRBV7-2 CASSSRLSSHEQYF TGTGCCAGCAGCTCCCGGCTGAGTTCCCACGAGCAGTACTTC
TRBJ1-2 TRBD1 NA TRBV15 CATSRARQGNYGYTF TGTGCCACCAGCAGAGCCCGACAGGGGAACTATGGCTACACCTTC
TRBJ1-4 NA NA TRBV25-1 CASSEGRTTNEKLFF TGTGCCAGCAGTGAGGGTCGAACAACTAATGAAAAACTGTTTTTT
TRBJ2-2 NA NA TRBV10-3 CAISEKSGYLTGELFF TGTGCCATCAGTGAGAAATCAGGGTACCTGACCGGGGAGCTGTTTTTT
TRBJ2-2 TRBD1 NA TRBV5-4 CASSFTGANTGELFF TGTGCCAGCAGCTTTACAGGGGCGAACACCGGGGAGCTGTTTTTT
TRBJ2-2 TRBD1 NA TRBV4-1 CASSQGVTGGIGELFF TGCGCCAGCAGCCAAGGAGTGACAGGGGGCATTGGGGAGCTGTTTTTT
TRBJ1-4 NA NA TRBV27 CASSGGDGEKLFF TGTGCCAGCAGTGGGGGGGATGGTGAAAAACTGTTTTTT
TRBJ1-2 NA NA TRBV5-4 CASTQGIANYGYTF TGTGCCAGCACCCAGGGCATAGCTAACTATGGCTACACCTTC
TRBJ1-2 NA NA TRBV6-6 CASSYIGGAGGYTF TGTGCCAGCAGTTATATTGGGGGGGCGGGCGGCTACACCTTC
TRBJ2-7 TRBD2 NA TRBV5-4 CASSSFSTSGSSHEQYF TGTGCCAGCAGCTCCTTTTCGACTAGCGGGAGTTCCCACGAGCAGTACTTC
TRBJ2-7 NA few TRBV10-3 CAISESDYEQYF TGTGCCATCAGTGAGTCGGACTACGAGCAGTACTTC
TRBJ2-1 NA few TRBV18 CASSPPGASNYNEQFF TGTGCCAGCTCACCACCGGGAGCTAGCAATTACAATGAGCAGTTCTTC
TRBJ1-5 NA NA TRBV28 CASSYRGGKGNQPQHF TGTGCCAGCAGTTATCGGGGGGGGAAGGGCAATCAGCCCCAGCATTTT
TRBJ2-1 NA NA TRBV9 CASSARGGFPYNEQFF TGTGCCAGCAGCGCGAGGGGGGGTTTCCCCTACAATGAGCAGTTCTTC
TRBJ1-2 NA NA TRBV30 CAGARQGEGYTF TGTGCCGGCGCGCGGCAGGGTGAGGGCTACACCTTC
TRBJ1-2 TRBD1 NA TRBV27 CASSPRQGKGYTF TGTGCCAGCAGCCCCAGACAGGGTAAAGGCTACACCTTC
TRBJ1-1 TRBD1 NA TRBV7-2 CASSLPTNFRGQVTEAFF TGTGCCAGCAGCTTACCGACAAACTTTAGGGGGCAGGTCACTGAAGCTTTCTTT
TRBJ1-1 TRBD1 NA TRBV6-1 CASSRQGLGTEAFF TGTGCCAGCAGCCGACAGGGGTTAGGCACTGAAGCTTTCTTT
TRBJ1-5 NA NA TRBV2 CASSDRGIPQHF TGTGCCAGCAGTGACAGGGGAATACCCCAGCATTTT
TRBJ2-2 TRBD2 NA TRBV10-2 CASRDYTNTGELFF TGCGCCAGCCGGGACTATACGAACACCGGGGAGCTGTTTTTT
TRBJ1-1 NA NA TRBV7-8 CASSTQGENTEAFF TGTGCCAGCAGCACTCAGGGCGAGAACACTGAAGCTTTCTTT